This TCR beta chain was sequenced during a study of siplizumab effects on memory and regulatory T cells. Of note for this clone: Its antigen remains unidentified.

This CDR3 spans 13 amino acids. V was cut by 0 bases and J by 8 bases, with 10 bases left in between. Germline V gives CDR1 MGHRA, CDR2 YSYEKL. Sequenced by immunoSEQ multiplex PCR; TCRdb stores in-frame clones only, minus some. The sample yields 90,000 to 150,000 clones, approximately 92% seen once. Broader study findings: Siplizumab significantly lowered the alloreactive sequences that could be traced to unstimulated CD4+ memory cells. Under siplizumab, an average roughly 63% of mappable alloreactive CD4+ clones were Treg-derived, compared with 25% to 30% in controls. Many proliferating CD4+ or CD8+ clones remained unclassified. Roughly 75-96% of them could not be assigned either a naive or a memory phenotype.

Specimen: non-Treg CD4+ T cells sorted from blood. J is TRBJ1-2 and V is TRBV4-1; no clear D gene. This sequence was found in a human donor in good health. The CDR3 sequence is CASSQEGGWGYTF. The CDR3 DNA sequence: TGCGCCAGCAGCCAAGAAGGAGGATGGGGCTACACCTTC.